Listed below are T cell receptor beta chains from one sample, sequenced in a study of cytomegalovirus exposure and HLA in healthy donors. Libraries were prepared by immunoSEQ multiplex PCR; TCRdb keeps only in-frame clonotypes and omits some of them. The data show 55,000 to 80,000 clones, 65% to 70% seen once. Material: PBMCs. The receptors stem from a man aged 40-50 years in good health and CMV-seropositive. Both conserved end residues are part of each CDR3. D genes are given only for firm matches. Size tells how often a clone was seen (once, few, many) or the class of an expanded clone, and some rows leave it out.

DNA: TGTGCCAGCAGCTTACAGGGGGAACAGCCCCAGCATTTT
CDR3: CASSLQGEQPQHF
size: .
V: TRBV7-6
D: TRBD1
J: TRBJ1-5

DNA: TGTGCCAGAAACGACCCCGGGGGGAGGAATGAGCAGTTCTTC
CDR3: CARNDPGGRNEQFF
size: .
V: TRBV19
D: TRBD2
J: TRBJ2-1

DNA: TGTGCCAGTAGTATACTGGACAGGGATGCAACTAATGAAAAACTGTTTTTT
CDR3: CASSILDRDATNEKLFF
size: .
V: TRBV19
D: TRBD1
J: TRBJ1-4

DNA: TGTGCCATCCTCCGTTCGACAGAGGCCCGCGAGCAGTACTTC
CDR3: CAILRSTEAREQYF
size: .
V: TRBV11-3
D: .
J: TRBJ2-7

DNA: TGCGCCAGCAGCCAAGGCACCAGGGGGAGAAGGGAGCAGTACTTC
CDR3: CASSQGTRGRREQYF
size: .
V: TRBV4-1
D: TRBD1
J: TRBJ2-7

DNA: TGTGCCAGCAGCCAAGACGGGGATTCACCCCTCCACTTT
CDR3: CASSQDGDSPLHF
size: .
V: TRBV4-2
D: .
J: TRBJ1-6

DNA: TGTGCCAGCAGCGTAGGGGGACAGGGGGCTAACGAGCAGTACTTC
CDR3: CASSVGGQGANEQYF
size: .
V: TRBV9
D: TRBD1
J: TRBJ2-7

DNA: TGTGCCAGCAGTCCGCGACAGGAGGCTGAAGCTTTCTTT
CDR3: CASSPRQEAEAFF
size: few
V: TRBV28
D: .
J: TRBJ1-1

DNA: TGTGCCAGCAGCCCCGGGGACAGGGCCACAGATACGCAGTATTTT
CDR3: CASSPGDRATDTQYF
size: .
V: TRBV9
D: TRBD1
J: TRBJ2-3

DNA: TGTGCCAGCAAAACGACAGGGGACGGCTACACCTTC
CDR3: CASKTTGDGYTF
size: few
V: TRBV6-1
D: TRBD1
J: TRBJ1-2

DNA: TGTGCCAGCAGCTTGGGAGGATACGGGTTTAACTATGGCTACACCTTC
CDR3: CASSLGGYGFNYGYTF
size: .
V: TRBV5-6
D: .
J: TRBJ1-2

DNA: TGTGCCAGAAGCTTCCCAGGGGTTGCAGACGAGCAGTACTTC
CDR3: CARSFPGVADEQYF
size: .
V: TRBV5-3
D: .
J: TRBJ2-7

DNA: TGCGCCAGCAGCTTGATGGGGCAGCAGGAGACCCAGTACTTC
CDR3: CASSLMGQQETQYF
size: .
V: TRBV5-1
D: .
J: TRBJ2-5

DNA: TGTGCCAGCAGTGTCAACCGCGGAGACAGAGAGACCCAGTACTTC
CDR3: CASSVNRGDRETQYF
size: .
V: TRBV6-1
D: .
J: TRBJ2-5

DNA: TGCGCCAGCAGCCAAGTCGTGGGCAGGGGTCCGCACGAGCAGTACTTC
CDR3: CASSQVVGRGPHEQYF
size: .
V: TRBV4-1
D: .
J: TRBJ2-7

DNA: TGTGCCAGCAGTTACTCTCCGGACAGGGGGGATACTGAAGCTTTCTTT
CDR3: CASSYSPDRGDTEAFF
size: .
V: TRBV6-5
D: TRBD1
J: TRBJ1-1

DNA: TGTGCCAGCTCACAAGGGACTAGCGGGGCAGTAGATACGCAGTATTTT
CDR3: CASSQGTSGAVDTQYF
size: few
V: TRBV18
D: TRBD2
J: TRBJ2-3

DNA: TGTGCCAGCAGCTCGACAGGGAACGGTGGCGAGCAGTACTTC
CDR3: CASSSTGNGGEQYF
size: few
V: TRBV7-3
D: TRBD1
J: TRBJ2-7

DNA: TGTGCCAGCAGTGAAGTGGGGCTGTCAGGGGCCCAGCATTTT
CDR3: CASSEVGLSGAQHF
size: .
V: TRBV2
D: .
J: TRBJ1-5

DNA: TGTGCCAGCAGGGTACTAGCGGAGAGCACAGATACGCAGTATTTT
CDR3: CASRVLAESTDTQYF
size: .
V: TRBV2
D: TRBD2
J: TRBJ2-3

DNA: TGTGCCAGCAGCTTAGTGTCTAGCGGCACAGATACGCAGTATTTT
CDR3: CASSLVSSGTDTQYF
size: .
V: TRBV7-9
D: .
J: TRBJ2-3

DNA: TGTGCCAGCAGCCCCAGTGGAGGGTTAACCTACGAGCAGTACTTC
CDR3: CASSPSGGLTYEQYF
size: .
V: TRBV27
D: .
J: TRBJ2-7

DNA: TGCGCCAGCAGAAACGGCGGCCCGGCAGTTCTGAGCACTGAAGCTTTCTTT
CDR3: CASRNGGPAVLSTEAFF
size: .
V: TRBV5-1
D: .
J: TRBJ1-1

DNA: TGTGCCAGCAGCCCGGATCGAGGTGACAATGAGCAGTTCTTC
CDR3: CASSPDRGDNEQFF
size: few
V: TRBV7-3
D: .
J: TRBJ2-1

DNA: TGTGCCAGCAGCCGCCCGGGGGGGACTAGCGGGGGAAACCAAGAGACCCAGTACTTC
CDR3: CASSRPGGTSGGNQETQYF
size: .
V: TRBV5-6
D: TRBD2
J: TRBJ2-5

DNA: TGTGCCAGCAGTGGGGCGACTAGCTCAAATACGCAGTATTTT
CDR3: CASSGATSSNTQYF
size: few
V: TRBV27
D: TRBD2
J: TRBJ2-3

DNA: TGTGCCAGCAGCTCAGGGGGCTTATACGAGCAGTACTTC
CDR3: CASSSGGLYEQYF
size: .
V: TRBV5-6
D: TRBD1
J: TRBJ2-7

DNA: TGCGCCAGCAGCCAAGATGTACTAGCGGGGGGTGTTCGAGAGACCCAGTACTTC
CDR3: CASSQDVLAGGVRETQYF
size: .
V: TRBV4-1
D: TRBD2
J: TRBJ2-5

DNA: TGTGCCAGCAGTTCCCTCCTCGGGGGGCTGAAGACCCAGTACTTC
CDR3: CASSSLLGGLKTQYF
size: .
V: TRBV5-4
D: .
J: TRBJ2-5

DNA: TGCGCCAGCAGCGGAACACCGACAGGTCCGAGCTCCTATAATTCACCCCTCCACTTT
CDR3: CASSGTPTGPSSYNSPLHF
size: .
V: TRBV5-1
D: .
J: TRBJ1-6

DNA: TGTGCCAGTAGGTCCCAGGGCGGTCAGCCCCAGCATTTT
CDR3: CASRSQGGQPQHF
size: .
V: TRBV19
D: .
J: TRBJ1-5

DNA: TGTGCCAGCAAGGGGGCCTTAGGCGGGGAGCTGTTTTTT
CDR3: CASKGALGGELFF
size: .
V: TRBV14
D: TRBD1
J: TRBJ2-2

DNA: TGTGCCAGCTCACCATCATGGGGGGGCAATCAGCCCCAGCATTTT
CDR3: CASSPSWGGNQPQHF
size: .
V: TRBV18
D: .
J: TRBJ1-5

DNA: TGTGCCAGCAGTCTGGCACTACCGGGACAGCATAGCTCCTACGAGCAGTACTTC
CDR3: CASSLALPGQHSSYEQYF
size: .
V: TRBV28
D: TRBD1
J: TRBJ2-7

DNA: TGCGCCAGCAGCCAAGAGAGCACCTACTATGGCTACACCTTC
CDR3: CASSQESTYYGYTF
size: .
V: TRBV4-3
D: .
J: TRBJ1-2

DNA: TGCGCCAGCAGCCCGGACAGCCGGGGCTCCTACAATGAGCAGTTCTTC
CDR3: CASSPDSRGSYNEQFF
size: .
V: TRBV5-1
D: .
J: TRBJ2-1

DNA: TGTGCCTCCCCTCGGGGACAGGGGAGGAACACTGAAGCTTTCTTT
CDR3: CASPRGQGRNTEAFF
size: .
V: TRBV30
D: TRBD1
J: TRBJ1-1

DNA: TGTGCCAGTAGTCGGGGGAGCTACGAGCAGTACTTC
CDR3: CASSRGSYEQYF
size: .
V: TRBV19
D: .
J: TRBJ2-7

DNA: TGTGCCAGCAGTTTGGCAGGGGCGTCTGGAAACACCATATATTTT
CDR3: CASSLAGASGNTIYF
size: .
V: TRBV28
D: .
J: TRBJ1-3

DNA: TGTGCCAGCAGCGTTATAGGGGGGGGAAGCACAGATACGCAGTATTTT
CDR3: CASSVIGGGSTDTQYF
size: .
V: TRBV7-9
D: .
J: TRBJ2-3